A selection of T cell receptor beta chains follows, all from one sample in a study of cytomegalovirus exposure and HLA in healthy donors. The data were produced by immunoSEQ multiplex PCR, yet TCRdb's version contains in-frame clones alone and is incomplete. Altogether about 87,000 clones are present, approximately 75% being singletons, with the ten largest covering 3.8%. Material for sequencing was PBMCs. The origin of the receptors is a woman aged 40 to 50 in good health and CMV-seronegative. Both conserved end residues are trimmed from each CDR3. D genes are given only for firm matches.

D: NA; V: TRBV18; CDR3: ASSPPNNQETQY
D: NA; V: TRBV7-2; CDR3: ASSLVVSSYNSPLH
D: NA; V: TRBV12-5; CDR3: ASSHRENQPQH
D: NA; V: TRBV6-5; CDR3: ASSYSGLGGNEQF
D: NA; V: TRBV6-1; CDR3: ASNTDYSNQPQH
D: TRBD2; V: TRBV6-4; CDR3: ASISGLAGAPNDNEQF
D: TRBD2; V: TRBV4-3; CDR3: ASSQHGLAGGSISYNEQF
D: TRBD1; V: TRBV7-2; CDR3: ASSLGTRGTGGGYT
D: NA; V: TRBV6-5; CDR3: ASATMGAFQPQN
D: NA; V: TRBV29-1; CDR3: SVTTGGGATDTQY
D: NA; V: TRBV7-6; CDR3: ASSLRGRETQY
D: NA; V: TRBV5-4; CDR3: ASSSLGGDGSNQPQH
D: TRBD1; V: TRBV9; CDR3: ASSVAPRGAEAF
D: TRBD1; V: TRBV28; CDR3: ASSFPRDRGAEQY
D: NA; V: TRBV5-4; CDR3: ASSFRGAVETQY
D: NA; V: TRBV25-1; CDR3: ASSERINEQF
D: NA; V: TRBV4-2; CDR3: ASSLGTGGTEAF
D: TRBD1; V: TRBV6-6; CDR3: ASNIPGQGFEQY
D: TRBD2; V: TRBV6-5; CDR3: ASSYQGLGDTGELF
D: NA; V: TRBV5-1; CDR3: ASGQEGPEAF
D: NA; V: TRBV5-1; CDR3: ASSTSATNEKLF
D: TRBD1; V: TRBV9; CDR3: ASSVVPTGGDYT
D: NA; V: TRBV15; CDR3: ATSSTGTGANVLT
D: NA; V: TRBV5-6; CDR3: ASSLNGGDHEQY
D: NA; V: TRBV5-1; CDR3: ASSLAVGQWTDTQY
D: NA; V: TRBV7-2; CDR3: ASSLDRNNYGYT
D: NA; V: TRBV6-5; CDR3: ASGPALSGYT
D: NA; V: TRBV7-2; CDR3: ASSRTRTPNSPLH
D: NA; V: TRBV28; CDR3: ASSFHIGRNTIY